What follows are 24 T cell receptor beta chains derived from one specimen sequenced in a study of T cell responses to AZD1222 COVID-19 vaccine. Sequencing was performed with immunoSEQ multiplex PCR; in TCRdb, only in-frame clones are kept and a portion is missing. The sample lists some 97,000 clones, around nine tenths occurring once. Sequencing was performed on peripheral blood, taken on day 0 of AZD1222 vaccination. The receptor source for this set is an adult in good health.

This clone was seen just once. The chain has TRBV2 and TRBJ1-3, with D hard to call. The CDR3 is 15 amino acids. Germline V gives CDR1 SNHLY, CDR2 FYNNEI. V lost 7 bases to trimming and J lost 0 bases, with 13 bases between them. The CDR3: CASTRTSSSGNTIYF. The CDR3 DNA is TGTGCCAGCACGAGGACGTCAAGCTCTGGAAACACCATATATTTT.

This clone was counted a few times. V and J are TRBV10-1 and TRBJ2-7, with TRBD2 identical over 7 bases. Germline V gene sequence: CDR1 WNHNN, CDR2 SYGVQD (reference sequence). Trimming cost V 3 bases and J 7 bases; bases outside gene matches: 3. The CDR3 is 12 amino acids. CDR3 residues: CASSETGGEQYF. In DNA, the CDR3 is TGCGCCAGCAGTGAAACGGGGGGTGAGCAGTACTTC.

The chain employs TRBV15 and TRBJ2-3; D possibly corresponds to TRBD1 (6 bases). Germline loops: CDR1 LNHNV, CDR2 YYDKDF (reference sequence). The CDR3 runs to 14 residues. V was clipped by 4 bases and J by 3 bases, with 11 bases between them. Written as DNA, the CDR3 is TGTGCCACCAGCATGGGGGCCAAAACAGATACGCAGTATTTT. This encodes CATSMGAKTDTQYF.

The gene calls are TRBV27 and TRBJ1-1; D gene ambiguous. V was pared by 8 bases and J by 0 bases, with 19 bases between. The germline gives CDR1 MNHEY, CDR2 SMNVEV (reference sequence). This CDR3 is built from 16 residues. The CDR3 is CASYPYRLGLNTEAFF. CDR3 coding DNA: TGTGCCAGCTATCCATACCGATTAGGGTTGAACACTGAAGCTTTCTTT.

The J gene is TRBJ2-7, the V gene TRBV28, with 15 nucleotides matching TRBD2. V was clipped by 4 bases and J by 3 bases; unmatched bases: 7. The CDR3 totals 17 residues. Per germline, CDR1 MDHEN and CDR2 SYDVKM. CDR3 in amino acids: CASSWTSGGAQGYEQYF. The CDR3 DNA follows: TGTGCCAGCAGTTGGACTAGCGGGGGGGCCCAGGGCTACGAGCAGTACTTC.

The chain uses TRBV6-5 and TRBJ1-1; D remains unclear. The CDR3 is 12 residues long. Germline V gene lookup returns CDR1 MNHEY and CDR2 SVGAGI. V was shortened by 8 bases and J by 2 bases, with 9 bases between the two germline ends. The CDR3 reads CASWQPNTEAFF. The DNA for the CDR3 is TGTGCCAGCTGGCAACCCAACACTGAAGCTTTCTTT.

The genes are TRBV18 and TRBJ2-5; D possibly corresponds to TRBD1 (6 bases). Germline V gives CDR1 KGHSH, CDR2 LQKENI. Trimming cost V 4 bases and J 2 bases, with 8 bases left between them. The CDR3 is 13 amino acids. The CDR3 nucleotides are TGTGCCAGCTCACGGGACATACAAGAGACCCAGTACTTC. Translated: CASSRDIQETQYF.

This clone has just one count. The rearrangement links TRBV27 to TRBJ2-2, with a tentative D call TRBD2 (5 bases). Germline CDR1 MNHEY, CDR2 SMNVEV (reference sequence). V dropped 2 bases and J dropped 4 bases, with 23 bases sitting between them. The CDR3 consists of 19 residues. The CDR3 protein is CASSLRRTGESRGTGELFF. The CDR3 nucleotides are TGTGCCAGCAGTTTACGAAGAACCGGGGAAAGCAGAGGCACCGGGGAGCTGTTTTTT.

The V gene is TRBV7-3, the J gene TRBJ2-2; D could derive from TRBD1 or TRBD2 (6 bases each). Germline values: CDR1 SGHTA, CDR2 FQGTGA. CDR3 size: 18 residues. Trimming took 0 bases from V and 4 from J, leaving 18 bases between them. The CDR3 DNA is TGTGCCAGCAGCTTAACCCGGGGGCCGATCAATGGCACCGGGGAGCTGTTTTTT. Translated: CASSLTRGPINGTGELFF.

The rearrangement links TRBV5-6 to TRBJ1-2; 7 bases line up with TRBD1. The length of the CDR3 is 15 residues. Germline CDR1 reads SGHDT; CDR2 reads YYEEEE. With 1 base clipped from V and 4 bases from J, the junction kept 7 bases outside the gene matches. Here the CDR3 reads CASSLITGVAYGYTF. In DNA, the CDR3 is TGTGCCAGCAGCTTGATCACAGGGGTTGCCTATGGCTACACCTTC.

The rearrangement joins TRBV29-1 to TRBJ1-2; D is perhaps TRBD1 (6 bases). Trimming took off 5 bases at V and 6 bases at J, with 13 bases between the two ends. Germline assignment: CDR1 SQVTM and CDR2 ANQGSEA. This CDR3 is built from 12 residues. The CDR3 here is CSVQNHRDGYTF. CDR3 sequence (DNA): TGCAGCGTTCAGAATCACAGGGATGGCTACACCTTC. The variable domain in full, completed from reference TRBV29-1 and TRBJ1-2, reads SAVISQKPSRDICQRGTSLTIQCQVDSQVTMMFWYRQQPGQSLTLIATANQGSEATYESGFVIDKFPISRPNLTFSTLTVSNMSPEDSSIYLCSVQNHRDGYTFGSGTRLTVV.

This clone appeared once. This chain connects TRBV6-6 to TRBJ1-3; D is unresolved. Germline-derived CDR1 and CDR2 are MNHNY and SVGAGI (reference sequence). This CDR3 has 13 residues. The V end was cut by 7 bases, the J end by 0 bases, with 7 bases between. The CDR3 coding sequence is TGTGCCAGCAAACACCTCTCTGGAAACACCATATATTTT. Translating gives CASKHLSGNTIYF.

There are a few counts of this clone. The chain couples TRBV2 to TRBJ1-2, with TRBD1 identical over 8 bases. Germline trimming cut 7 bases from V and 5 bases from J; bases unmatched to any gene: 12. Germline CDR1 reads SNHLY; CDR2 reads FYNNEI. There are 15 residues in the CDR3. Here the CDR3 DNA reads TGTGCCAGCATTAGAGAGACAGGGGCTTCTTATGGCTACACCTTC. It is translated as CASIRETGASYGYTF.

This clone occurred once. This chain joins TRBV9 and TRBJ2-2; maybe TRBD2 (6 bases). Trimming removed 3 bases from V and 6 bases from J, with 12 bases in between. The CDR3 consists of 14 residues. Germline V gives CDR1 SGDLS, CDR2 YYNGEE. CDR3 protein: CASSGSWGAGELFF. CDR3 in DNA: TGTGCCAGCAGCGGTAGCTGGGGGGCCGGGGAGCTGTTTTTT.

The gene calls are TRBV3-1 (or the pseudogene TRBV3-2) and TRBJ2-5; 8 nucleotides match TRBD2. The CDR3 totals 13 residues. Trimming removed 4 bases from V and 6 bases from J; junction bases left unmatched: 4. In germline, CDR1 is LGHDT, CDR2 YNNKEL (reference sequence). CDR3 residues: CASSLGTSQTQYF. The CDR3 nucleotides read TGTGCCAGCAGCCTAGGGACTAGTCAGACCCAGTACTTC.

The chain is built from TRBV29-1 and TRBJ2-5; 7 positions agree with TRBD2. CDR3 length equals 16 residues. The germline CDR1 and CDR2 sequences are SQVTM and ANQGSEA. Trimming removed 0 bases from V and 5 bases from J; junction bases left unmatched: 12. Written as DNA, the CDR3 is TGCAGCGTTGAAGATCTTGGGACGGCGGGAGTCGAGACCCAGTACTTC. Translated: CSVEDLGTAGVETQYF.

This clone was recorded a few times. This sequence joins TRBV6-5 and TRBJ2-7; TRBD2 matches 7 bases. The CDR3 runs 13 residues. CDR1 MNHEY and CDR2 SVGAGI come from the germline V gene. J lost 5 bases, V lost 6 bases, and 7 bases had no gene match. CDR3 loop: CASRRGLPDEQYF. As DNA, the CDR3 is TGTGCCAGCAGAAGGGGACTACCTGACGAGCAGTACTTC.

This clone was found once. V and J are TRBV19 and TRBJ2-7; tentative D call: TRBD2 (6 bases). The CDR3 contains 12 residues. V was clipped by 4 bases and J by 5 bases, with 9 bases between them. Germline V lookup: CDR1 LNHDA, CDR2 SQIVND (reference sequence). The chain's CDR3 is CASSTRENEQYF. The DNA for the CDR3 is TGTGCCAGTAGTACCCGGGAGAACGAGCAGTACTTC.

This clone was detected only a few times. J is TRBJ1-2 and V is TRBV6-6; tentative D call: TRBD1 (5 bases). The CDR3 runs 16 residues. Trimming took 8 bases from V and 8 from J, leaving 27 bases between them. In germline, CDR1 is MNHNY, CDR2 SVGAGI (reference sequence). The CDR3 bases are TGTGCCAGCCTTGGACGGGGGGGAGATAAGACGTCGGGCTACACCTTC. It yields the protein CASLGRGGDKTSGYTF.

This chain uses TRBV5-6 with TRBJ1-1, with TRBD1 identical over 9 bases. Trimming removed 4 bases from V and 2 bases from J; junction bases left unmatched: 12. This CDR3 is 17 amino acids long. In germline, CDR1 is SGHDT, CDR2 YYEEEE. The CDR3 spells CASSAPGTGLVNTEAFF. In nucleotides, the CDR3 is TGTGCCAGCAGCGCCCCCGGGACAGGGTTGGTCAACACTGAAGCTTTCTTT.

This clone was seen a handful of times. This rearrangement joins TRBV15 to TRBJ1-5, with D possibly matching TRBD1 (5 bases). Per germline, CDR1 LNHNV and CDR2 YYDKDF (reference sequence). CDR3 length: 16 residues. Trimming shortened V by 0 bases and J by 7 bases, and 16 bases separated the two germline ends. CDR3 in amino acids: CATSRDQYDRQQPQHF. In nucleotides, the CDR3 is TGTGCCACCAGCAGAGATCAGTACGACAGACAACAGCCCCAGCATTTT.

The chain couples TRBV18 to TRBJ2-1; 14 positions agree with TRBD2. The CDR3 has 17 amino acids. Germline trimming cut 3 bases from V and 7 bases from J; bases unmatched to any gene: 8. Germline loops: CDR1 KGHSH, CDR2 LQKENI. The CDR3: CASSPQEGLAGENEQFF. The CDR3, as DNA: TGTGCCAGCTCACCTCAGGAGGGACTAGCGGGAGAAAATGAGCAGTTCTTC.

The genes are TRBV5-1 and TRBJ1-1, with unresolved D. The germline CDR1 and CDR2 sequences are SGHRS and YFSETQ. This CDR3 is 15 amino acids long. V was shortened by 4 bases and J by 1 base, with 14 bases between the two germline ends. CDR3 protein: CASSPTTSANTEAFF. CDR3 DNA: TGCGCCAGCAGCCCGACCACGTCAGCGAACACTGAAGCTTTCTTT.

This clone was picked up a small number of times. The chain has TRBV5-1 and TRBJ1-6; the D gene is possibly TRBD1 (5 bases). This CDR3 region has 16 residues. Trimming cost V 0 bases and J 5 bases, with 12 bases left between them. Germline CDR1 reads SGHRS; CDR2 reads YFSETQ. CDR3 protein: CASSLAGAEHNSPLHF. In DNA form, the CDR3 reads TGCGCCAGCAGCTTGGCCGGGGCAGAGCATAATTCACCCCTCCACTTT.